Below are 24 T cell receptor beta chains sequenced from a single sample in a study of blood T cells in healthy people across ages. Primers used in a second PCR of about 6 to 11 cycles were a sample-barcoded 5' primer and a J-beta primer mix. A single record per CDR3 protein comes from TCRdb applying MiXCR to the 5' RACE reads. This sample yields 500,000 to 650,000 distinct CDR3 sequences, of which 27% are seen a single time; 3% to 4% belongs to the top ten. The sample was also reused in another study, on T cells of mothers and their children.

Specimen: blood. These receptors were collected from a boy aged 2-15 years in good health.

The chain uses TRBV12-3 or TRBV12-4 and TRBJ2-7; perhaps D is TRBD1 or TRBD2 (5 bases each). This CDR3 is built from 12 residues. Trimming took off 3 bases at V and 6 bases at J, with 9 bases between the two ends. The CDR3 spells CASSFLGVEQYF. In DNA form, the CDR3 reads TGTGCCAGCAGTTTTCTGGGGGTCGAGCAGTACTTC.

The chain recombines TRBV27 with TRBJ2-3, with TRBD1 as a possible D gene (7 bases). Trimming removed 9 bases from V and 2 bases from J, with 21 bases in between. The V gene's germline CDR1 is MNHEY and CDR2 SMNVEV (reference sequence). The CDR3 spans 16 residues. The CDR3 spells CASQSRGEVHTDTQYF. The DNA of the CDR3 is TGTGCCAGTCAATCCAGGGGGGAAGTGCACACAGATACGCAGTATTTT.

V is TRBV4-3 and J is TRBJ2-5; D call uncertain. The tail of the sequence fits TRBJ2-7 better, so the J call may be wrong. CDR3 length equals 13 residues. Germline CDR1 and CDR2: LGHNA and YSLEER. The CDR3 loop reads CASSQVASYEQYF. The CDR3, as DNA: TGCGCCAGCAGCCAAGTAGCCTCCTACGAGCAGTACTTC.

The chain employs TRBV2 and TRBJ2-7, with D possibly being TRBD2 (6 bases). The CDR3 has 16 amino acids. Trimming shortened V by 7 bases and J by 1 base, and 20 bases separated the two germline ends. Germline-derived CDR1 and CDR2 are SNHLY and FYNNEI. The CDR3 bases are TGTGCCAGCACGGCCAGGCGGGACGATCTGTCCTACGAGCAGTACTTC. This encodes CASTARRDDLSYEQYF.

This clonotype was counted only a few times. The chain combines TRBV20-1 with TRBJ1-1, with a tentative D call TRBD1 (5 bases). V gave up 6 bases and J gave up 2 bases, with 16 bases separating them. CDR3 length equals 14 residues. The V gene's germline CDR1 is DFQATT and CDR2 SNEGSKA (reference sequence). This chain's CDR3 is CSAMKGFPNTEAFF. The CDR3 DNA reads TGCAGTGCCATGAAGGGGTTCCCCAACACTGAAGCTTTCTTT.

This clonotype appeared a few times. The chain carries TRBV6-1 and TRBJ1-2; 9 nucleotides match TRBD1. The CDR3 runs to 15 residues. Losses at the gene ends were 8 bases for V and 8 bases for J; bases not matched to a gene: 15. Germline-derived CDR1 and CDR2 are MNHNS and SASEGT. The CDR3 spells CASAGGGQGIKGYTF. DNA for the CDR3: TGTGCCAGCGCCGGAGGAGGACAGGGGATCAAGGGCTACACCTTC.

The J gene is TRBJ1-5, the V gene TRBV7-6; TRBD1 matches at 8 bases. Germline CDR1 reads SGHVS; CDR2 reads FNYEAQ. The CDR3 spans 15 residues. V lost 1 base and J lost 7; bases outside the gene matches: 6. The CDR3, as DNA: TGTGCCAGCAGCTTAGGACAGGGGTTCAGGCAGCCCCAGCATTTT. It translates to CASSLGQGFRQPQHF.

Here the CDR3 DNA reads TGTGCCAGCAGTTTCGGAGGGTTAAAAAACATTCAGTACTTC. It encodes CASSFGGLKNIQYF. The chain has TRBV27 and TRBJ2-4; TRBD2 is a possible D gene (6 bases). CDR1 is MNHEY, CDR2 SMNVEV, per germline (reference sequence). CDR3 length: 14 residues. V was shortened by 3 bases and J by 4 bases, with 10 bases between the two germline ends.

This clonotype occurred a few times. For the CDR3, the DNA is TGTGCCACCAGCAGAGGTAGTGGGTCTGAGCAGTTCTTC. It encodes CATSRGSGSEQFF. V usage is TRBV15 and J usage is TRBJ2-1; D not resolved. This CDR3 is 13 amino acids long. Trimming took off 1 base at V and 9 bases at J, with 10 bases between the two ends. Germline V gene data show CDR1 as LNHNV and CDR2 as YYDKDF (reference sequence).

This clonotype has a count of ten or more. J is TRBJ1-6 and V is TRBV20-1; 7 positions match TRBD1. CDR1 is DFQATT and CDR2 is SNEGSKA in the germline V gene (reference sequence). The trim removed 5 bases at V and 7 bases at J, leaving 5 bases unmatched. The CDR3 has 13 amino acids. The CDR3 nucleotides read TGCAGTGCTGTCGGACAGGTCAATTCACCCCTCCACTTT. Its translation is CSAVGQVNSPLHF.

The V gene is TRBV4-2, the J gene TRBJ2-5; 7 bases line up with TRBD2. This CDR3 has 16 amino acids. Per the germline V gene, CDR1 is LGHNA and CDR2 is YNFKEQ. After removal of 0 bases from V and 4 bases from J, the junction contained 8 bases not matched to a gene. The CDR3 nucleotides read TGTGCCAGCAGCCAAGAGGAGATTAGCGGGCGAGAGACCCAGTACTTC. Its translation is CASSQEEISGRETQYF.

In this sample, this clonotype turned up a few times. The genes are TRBV6-5 and TRBJ1-6, with D perhaps matching TRBD1 (5 bases). Trimming shortened V by 9 bases and J by 10 bases, and 13 bases separated the two germline ends. The CDR3 has 12 amino acids. Germline values: CDR1 MNHEY, CDR2 SVGAGI. Written as DNA, the CDR3 is TGTGCCAGTGCCTTACGGGGGTCACCCCTCCACTTT. It specifies CASALRGSPLHF.

V usage is TRBV6-6 and J usage is TRBJ1-1, with TRBD1 as a possible D gene (5 bases). This CDR3 is 14 amino acids long. Trimming shortened V by 8 bases and J by 0 bases, and 13 bases separated the two germline ends. Germline assignment: CDR1 MNHNY and CDR2 SVGAGI (reference sequence). The CDR3 reads CASHWGNLNTEAFF. CDR3 sequence (DNA): TGTGCCAGCCACTGGGGGAACTTGAACACTGAAGCTTTCTTT.

This clonotype came up a few times. The V call is TRBV9, the J call TRBJ1-1; D remains ambiguous. The V gene lost 2 bases and the J gene lost 4 bases, with 12 bases spanning the gap. The CDR3 is made up of 14 amino acids. Germline V gives CDR1 SGDLS, CDR2 YYNGEE. The CDR3 DNA follows: TGTGCCAGCAGCGTCCTTAGTCAGACCACTGAAGCTTTCTTT. It encodes CASSVLSQTTEAFF.

The V and J genes are TRBV12-5 and TRBJ2-2; 8 nucleotides align to TRBD2. This CDR3 contains 17 residues. J lost 1 base, V lost 3 bases, and 7 bases had no gene match. Germline V CDR1 and CDR2: LGHNT, FRNRAP. CDR3 DNA: TGTGCTAGTGGTTTCCTTGTAGCGGGACTGAACACCGGGGAGCTGTTTTTT. Translating it yields CASGFLVAGLNTGELFF. The full variable domain, rest sourced from reference TRBV12-5 and TRBJ2-2, is DARVTQTPRHKVTEMGQEVTMRCQPILGHNTVFWYRQTMMQGLELLAYFRNRAPLDDSGMPKDRFSAEMPDATLATLKIQPSEPRDSAVYFCASGFLVAGLNTGELFFGEGSRLTVL.

This clonotype was counted between two and nine times. The rearrangement links TRBV3-1 to TRBJ2-5; D is ambiguous. Germline CDR1 is LGHDT and CDR2 is YNNKEL (reference sequence). This CDR3 comprises 12 residues. V was shortened by 1 base and J by 5 bases, with 5 bases between the two germline ends. The CDR3 sequence: CASSQVDETQYF. The DNA of the CDR3 is TGTGCCAGCAGCCAAGTTGATGAGACCCAGTACTTC.

In this sample, this clonotype turned up a few times. This chain connects TRBV5-1 to TRBJ2-2; tentative D call: TRBD1 (7 bases). Germline-derived CDR1 and CDR2 are SGHRS and YFSETQ. Deletions cut 4 bases from V and 7 bases from J, with 14 bases between. This CDR3 spans 14 amino acids. CDR3 sequence (DNA): TGCGCCAGCAGCGGGGGGACAGCGGACGGGGAGCTGTTTTTT. Translation gives CASSGGTADGELFF.

This clonotype was observed a few times. Germline and junction disagree at one end, which may indicate a read error. V is TRBV20-1 and J is TRBJ2-3; TRBD2 might be the D (5 bases). Looked up from germline, CDR1 is DFQATT and CDR2 is SNEGSKA (reference sequence). This CDR3 comprises 15 residues. The CDR3, as DNA: TGCAGTGCTAGAGAGTGGACCGATGGGAGAGAGACCCAGTACTTT. The encoded protein is CSAREWTDGRETQYF.

This clonotype was detected once. The chain uses TRBV10-3 and TRBJ2-7; D is unresolved. Trimming took 0 bases from V and 7 from J, leaving 4 bases between them. The CDR3 runs to 11 residues. CDR1 is ENHRY, CDR2 SYGVKD, per germline. The CDR3 loop is CAISESWEQYF. CDR3 DNA sequence: TGTGCCATCAGTGAGTCGTGGGAGCAGTACTTC.

This clonotype was counted between two and nine times. The J gene is TRBJ2-5, the V gene TRBV25-1; the D gene is possibly TRBD1 (6 bases). Germline lookup yields CDR1 MGHDK and CDR2 SYGVNS. Trimming took off 2 bases at V and 5 bases at J, with 15 bases between the two ends. CDR3 size: 15 residues. As DNA, the CDR3 is TGTGCCAGCAGTGAACTCTACAGGGATTCCGAGACCCAGTACTTC. Its translation is CASSELYRDSETQYF.

The rearrangement joins TRBV14 to TRBJ2-2, with D possibly TRBD1 on 6 matching bases. The CDR3 has 16 amino acids. V shed 0 bases and J shed 6 bases, with 14 bases lying between them. Looked up from germline, CDR1 is SGHDN and CDR2 is FVKESK. CDR3 sequence: CASSQDSNRAAGELFF. For the CDR3, the DNA is TGTGCCAGCAGCCAAGATAGTAACAGGGCAGCCGGGGAGCTGTTTTTT.

The DNA for the CDR3 is TGTGCCAGCAGCGGACCCTCTGGAAACACCATATATTTT. Its protein product is CASSGPSGNTIYF. The rearrangement uses TRBV25-1 and TRBJ1-3; D uncertain. V was shortened by 6 bases and J by 0 bases, with 6 bases between the two germline ends. This CDR3 has 13 residues. The germline V gene has CDR1 MGHDK and CDR2 SYGVNS. Full variable domain (remainder filled in from reference TRBV25-1 and TRBJ1-3): EADIYQTPRYLVIGTGKKITLECSQTMGHDKMYWYQQDPGMELHLIHYSYGVNSTEKGDLSSESTVSRIRTEHFPLTLESARPSHTSQYLCASSGPSGNTIYFGEGSWLTVV.

This clonotype was counted a few times. A junction end diverges from the germline sequence, so it may reflect a read error. The V gene is TRBV5-1, the J gene TRBJ1-3; D remains unclear. The CDR3 is made up of 14 amino acids. Per the germline V gene, CDR1 is SGHRS and CDR2 is YFSETQ. The CDR3 is CASSLEQSGNTMYF. In DNA, the CDR3 is TGCGCCAGCAGCTTGGAACAGTCTGGAAACACCATGTATTTT.

This clonotype came up a few times. J is TRBJ1-1 and V is TRBV29-1; D is possibly TRBD1 (5 bases). V dropped 4 bases and J dropped 1 base, with 10 bases sitting between them. The CDR3 contains 13 residues. In germline, CDR1 is SQVTM, CDR2 ANQGSEA. The CDR3 region has the DNA TGCAGCGTTGTGGGGGGTACGAACACTGAAGCTTTCTTT. The encoded protein is CSVVGGTNTEAFF.